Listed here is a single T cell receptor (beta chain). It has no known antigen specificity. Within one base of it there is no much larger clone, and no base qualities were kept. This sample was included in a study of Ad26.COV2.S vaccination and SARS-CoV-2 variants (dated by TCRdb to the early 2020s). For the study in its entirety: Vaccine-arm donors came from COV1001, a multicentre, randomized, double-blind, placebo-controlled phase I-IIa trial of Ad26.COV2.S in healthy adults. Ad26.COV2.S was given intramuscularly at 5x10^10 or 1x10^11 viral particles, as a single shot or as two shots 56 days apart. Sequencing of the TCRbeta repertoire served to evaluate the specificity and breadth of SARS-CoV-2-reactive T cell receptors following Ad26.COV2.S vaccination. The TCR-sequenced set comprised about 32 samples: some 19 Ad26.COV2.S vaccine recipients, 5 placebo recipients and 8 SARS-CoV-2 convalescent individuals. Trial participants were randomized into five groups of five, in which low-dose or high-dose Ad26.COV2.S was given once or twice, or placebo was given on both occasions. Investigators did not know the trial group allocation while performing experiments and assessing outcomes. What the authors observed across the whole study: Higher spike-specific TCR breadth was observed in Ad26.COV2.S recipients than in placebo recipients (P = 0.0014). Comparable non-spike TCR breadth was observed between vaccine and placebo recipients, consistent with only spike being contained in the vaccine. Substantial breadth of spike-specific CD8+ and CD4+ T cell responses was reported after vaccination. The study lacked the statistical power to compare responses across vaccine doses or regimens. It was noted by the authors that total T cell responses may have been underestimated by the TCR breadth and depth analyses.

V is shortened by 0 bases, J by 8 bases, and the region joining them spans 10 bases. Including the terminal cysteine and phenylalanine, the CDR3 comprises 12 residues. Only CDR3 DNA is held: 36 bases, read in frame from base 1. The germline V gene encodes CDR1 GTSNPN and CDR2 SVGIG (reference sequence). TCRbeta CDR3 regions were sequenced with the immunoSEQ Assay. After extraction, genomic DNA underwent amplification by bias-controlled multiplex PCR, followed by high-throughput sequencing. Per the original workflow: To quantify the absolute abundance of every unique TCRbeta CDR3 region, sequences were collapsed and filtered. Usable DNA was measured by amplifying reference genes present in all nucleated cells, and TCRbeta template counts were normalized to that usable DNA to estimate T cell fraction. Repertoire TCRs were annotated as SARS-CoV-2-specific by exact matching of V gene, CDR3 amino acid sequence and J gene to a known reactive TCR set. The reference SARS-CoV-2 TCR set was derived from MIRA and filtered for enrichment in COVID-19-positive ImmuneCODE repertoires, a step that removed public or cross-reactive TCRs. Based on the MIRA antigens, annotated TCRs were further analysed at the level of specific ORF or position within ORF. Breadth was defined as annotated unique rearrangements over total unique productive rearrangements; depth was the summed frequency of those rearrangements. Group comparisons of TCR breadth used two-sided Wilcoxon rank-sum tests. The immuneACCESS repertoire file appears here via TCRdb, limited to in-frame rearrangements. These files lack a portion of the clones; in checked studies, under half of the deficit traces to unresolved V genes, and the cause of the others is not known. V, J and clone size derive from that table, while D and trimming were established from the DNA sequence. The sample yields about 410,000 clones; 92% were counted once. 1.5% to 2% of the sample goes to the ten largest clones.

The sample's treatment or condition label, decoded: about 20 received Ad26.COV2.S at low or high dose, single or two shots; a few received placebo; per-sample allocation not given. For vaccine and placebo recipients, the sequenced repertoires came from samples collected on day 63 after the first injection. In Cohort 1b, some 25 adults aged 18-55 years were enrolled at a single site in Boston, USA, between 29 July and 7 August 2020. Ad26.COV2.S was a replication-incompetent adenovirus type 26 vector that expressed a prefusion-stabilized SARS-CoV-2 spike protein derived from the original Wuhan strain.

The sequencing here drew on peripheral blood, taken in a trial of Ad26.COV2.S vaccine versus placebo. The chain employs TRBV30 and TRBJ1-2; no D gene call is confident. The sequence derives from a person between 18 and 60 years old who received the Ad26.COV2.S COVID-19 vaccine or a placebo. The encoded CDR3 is CAWSVQRRGYTF. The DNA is TGTGCCTGGAGTGTACAGCGGAGGGGCTACACCTTC.